Listed below are T cell receptor beta chains from one sample, sequenced in a study of cytomegalovirus exposure and HLA in healthy donors. Repertoires were generated with immunoSEQ multiplex PCR, while TCRdb's copy carries only in-frame clones and drops some. The sample lists about 160,000 clones; approximately 80% were seen once. Sequencing input: PBMCs. Every receptor here comes from a male donor in good health and CMV-seropositive. CDR3s include the opening cysteine and the closing phenylalanine or tryptophan. Fields, in order: V gene, D gene, J gene, clone size, CDR3 DNA, CDR3 protein. The D gene is left open where the match is weak. Size is stated for part of the rows, as once, few or many counts, or as a class when the clone is expanded.

V: TRBV7-9
D: TRBD2
J: TRBJ2-7
size: NA
DNA: TGTGCCAGCAGCTCCGGACTAGCGGGGTACGAGCAGTACTTC
CDR3: CASSSGLAGYEQYF

V: TRBV6-5
D: TRBD2
J: TRBJ2-1
size: NA
DNA: TGTGCCAGCAGGAAATCGAGCGGGAGTCTGAATGAGCAGTTCTTC
CDR3: CASRKSSGSLNEQFF

V: TRBV6-1
D: TRBD1
J: TRBJ1-1
size: NA
DNA: TGTGCCAGCACTAAACAGGGGATGAACACTGAAGCTTTCTTT
CDR3: CASTKQGMNTEAFF

V: TRBV28
D: TRBD1
J: TRBJ2-5
size: NA
DNA: TGTGCCAGCGAGACAGGGCTAGAGACCCAGTACTTC
CDR3: CASETGLETQYF

V: TRBV7-2
D: NA
J: TRBJ1-1
size: NA
DNA: TGTGCCAGCAGCTTAGTTACGGGGGGGACTGAAGCTTTCTTT
CDR3: CASSLVTGGTEAFF

V: TRBV2
D: NA
J: TRBJ1-5
size: NA
DNA: TGTGCCAGCAGTGAAGCGCTTCTAGCGGGGAGCGGCAATCAGCCCCAGCATTTT
CDR3: CASSEALLAGSGNQPQHF

V: TRBV6-5
D: NA
J: TRBJ1-4
size: NA
DNA: TGTGCCAGCCGTCCACGGGGGGGAACTAATGAAAAACTGTTTTTT
CDR3: CASRPRGGTNEKLFF

V: TRBV25-1
D: TRBD1
J: TRBJ2-3
size: NA
DNA: TGTGCCAGCAGTGGGAGACAGGGGCCTAGCACAGATACGCAGTATTTT
CDR3: CASSGRQGPSTDTQYF

V: TRBV28
D: NA
J: TRBJ2-1
size: NA
DNA: TGTGCCAGCAGTCAGGGGGGAACTTTTGAGCAGTTCTTC
CDR3: CASSQGGTFEQFF

V: TRBV28
D: TRBD2
J: TRBJ2-1
size: NA
DNA: TGTGCCAGCCTCCTAGCGGGCTATTACAATGAGCAGTTCTTC
CDR3: CASLLAGYYNEQFF

V: TRBV9
D: TRBD2
J: TRBJ2-3
size: NA
DNA: TGTGCCAGCAGCGTAGTGGGGGGGGAGACGGATACGCAGTATTTT
CDR3: CASSVVGGETDTQYF

V: TRBV5-4
D: NA
J: TRBJ2-1
size: NA
DNA: TGTGCCAGCAGCGTAGGAGAGACGAGGAGGGACAATGAGCAGTTCTTC
CDR3: CASSVGETRRDNEQFF

V: TRBV7-9
D: TRBD1
J: TRBJ2-7
size: NA
DNA: TGTGCCAGCAGCTCCGGACAGGGTAACTACGAGCAGTACTTC
CDR3: CASSSGQGNYEQYF

V: TRBV19
D: TRBD2
J: TRBJ2-1
size: NA
DNA: TGTGCCAGTAGTCAACTAGCGGGGGGAGGCAATGAGCAGTTCTTC
CDR3: CASSQLAGGGNEQFF

V: TRBV7-9
D: NA
J: TRBJ1-1
size: NA
DNA: TGTTCCAGCAGCTTAGGGGGGAGGTGGGCTGAAGCTTTCTTT
CDR3: CSSSLGGRWAEAFF

V: TRBV5-6
D: TRBD2
J: TRBJ2-1
size: NA
DNA: TGTGCCAGCAGCTTGCGGCGGGAGAGTAGGTTCGATGAGCAGTTCTTC
CDR3: CASSLRRESRFDEQFF

V: TRBV19
D: NA
J: TRBJ2-7
size: few
DNA: TGTGCCAGTAGTACCTCTTACTCCTACGAGCAGTACTTC
CDR3: CASSTSYSYEQYF

V: TRBV14
D: NA
J: TRBJ2-7
size: once
DNA: TGTGCCAGCAGCCCCTTGTCGGGAATGATCTCCTACGAGCAGTACTTC
CDR3: CASSPLSGMISYEQYF

V: TRBV29-1
D: TRBD1
J: TRBJ1-1
size: NA
DNA: TGCAGCGTGAAACAGGGGGCCACTGAAGCTTTCTTT
CDR3: CSVKQGATEAFF

V: TRBV19
D: NA
J: TRBJ1-5
size: NA
DNA: TGTGCCAGTAGTCCAGGACTGAATCAGCCCCAGCATTTT
CDR3: CASSPGLNQPQHF

V: TRBV4-1
D: TRBD1
J: TRBJ2-1
size: NA
DNA: TGCGCCAGCAGCCAAGATGAGGACAGGGGCTCCTACAATGAGCAGTTCTTC
CDR3: CASSQDEDRGSYNEQFF

V: TRBV4-2
D: NA
J: TRBJ2-1
size: NA
DNA: TGTGCCAGCAGCCAAGTAAGGGGTGGCTACAATGAGCAGTTCTTC
CDR3: CASSQVRGGYNEQFF

V: TRBV6-6
D: NA
J: TRBJ2-1
size: NA
DNA: TGTGCCAGCACTCCTCCACAGGGATGGGGCAATGAGCAGTTCTTC
CDR3: CASTPPQGWGNEQFF

V: TRBV7-9
D: TRBD2
J: TRBJ2-1
size: once
DNA: TGTGCCAGCAGCTTCCGGCGGGAGGGACATGAGCAGTTCTTC
CDR3: CASSFRREGHEQFF

V: TRBV25-1
D: NA
J: TRBJ2-4
size: few
DNA: TGTGCCAGCAGTGAACCTTCGGGAGCCAAAAACATTCAGTACTTC
CDR3: CASSEPSGAKNIQYF

V: TRBV5-4
D: TRBD1
J: TRBJ2-7
size: NA
DNA: TGTGCCAGCAGAACGACTCCGGGACAGGGGTCGTACGAGCAGTACTTC
CDR3: CASRTTPGQGSYEQYF

V: TRBV4-1
D: TRBD2
J: TRBJ2-3
size: NA
DNA: TGCGCCAGCAGCCAAGAAGGAGCTAGCGGGAGGGCAGCAGATACGCAGTATTTT
CDR3: CASSQEGASGRAADTQYF

V: TRBV9
D: TRBD2
J: TRBJ2-7
size: NA
DNA: TGTGCCAGCAGCGTAGGGCTAGCGGGAGGCCTCTCCTACGAGCAGTACTTC
CDR3: CASSVGLAGGLSYEQYF

V: TRBV6-1
D: NA
J: TRBJ1-4
size: once
DNA: TGTGCCAGCAGTGAACGGGGGGGAGCTAATGAAAAACTGTTTTTT
CDR3: CASSERGGANEKLFF

V: TRBV4-3
D: TRBD2
J: TRBJ2-2
size: NA
DNA: TGCGCCAGCAGCTTCCCGGGACTAGCGGCCCTCAACACCGGGGAGCTGTTTTTT
CDR3: CASSFPGLAALNTGELFF

V: TRBV21-1
D: NA
J: TRBJ2-3
size: few
DNA: TGTGCCACACAAGGGGTGGCGGGGTTCACAGATACGCAGTATTTT
CDR3: CATQGVAGFTDTQYF

V: TRBV18
D: NA
J: TRBJ1-1
size: few
DNA: TGTGCCAGCTCACCCACGACAGCTTCCCCTGAAGCTTTCTTT
CDR3: CASSPTTASPEAFF

V: TRBV7-9
D: TRBD1
J: TRBJ1-6
size: NA
DNA: TGTTCCAGCAGCTTAGGGACAGTTTCACCCCTCCACTTT
CDR3: CSSSLGTVSPLHF

V: TRBV28
D: TRBD1
J: TRBJ1-2
size: NA
DNA: TGTGCCAGCAGCTTACAACAGGGGGGGTACTATGGCTACACCTTC
CDR3: CASSLQQGGYYGYTF

V: TRBV18
D: NA
J: TRBJ2-2
size: NA
DNA: TGTGCCAGCTCACCAGCGGACTTGAACACCGGGGAGCTGTTTTTT
CDR3: CASSPADLNTGELFF

V: TRBV21-1
D: NA
J: TRBJ1-2
size: NA
DNA: TGTGCCAGCAGCACTGCCAGCGAGGTCTATGGCTACACCTTC
CDR3: CASSTASEVYGYTF

V: TRBV2
D: NA
J: TRBJ2-1
size: NA
DNA: TGTGCCAGCGGCAGGGGCGGTGAGCAGTTCTTC
CDR3: CASGRGGEQFF

V: TRBV7-8
D: NA
J: TRBJ1-1
size: NA
DNA: TGTGCCAGCAGCTTAGGGGACTGGGCAAGGAACACTGAAGCTTTCTTT
CDR3: CASSLGDWARNTEAFF

V: TRBV4-1
D: TRBD2
J: TRBJ2-3
size: NA
DNA: TGCGCCAGCAGCCAAGATACTAGCGGGAGGGCAGATACGCAGTATTTT
CDR3: CASSQDTSGRADTQYF

V: TRBV11-2
D: TRBD1
J: TRBJ2-3
size: NA
DNA: TGTGCCAGCAGCTTAGGACAGGGAGGCACAGATACGCAGTATTTT
CDR3: CASSLGQGGTDTQYF